The next 12 T cell receptor beta chains were all read from a single sample in a study of technical replicates of blood from a few donors. Produced via immunoSEQ multiplex PCR; TCRdb's table is partial and in-frame only. The table lists about 100,000 clones, over 90% of them singletons, with approximately 0.21% in the top ten. The source material was T cells isolated from PBMCs. The source of these receptors is a human donor in good health.

CDR3 DNA sequence: TGCGCCAGCAGCAATAGCAGCACCGGGGAGCTGTTTTTT. Translation: CASSNSSTGELFF. This chain joins TRBV4-1 and TRBJ2-2, with unresolved D. The CDR3 is 13 residues long. Trimming left V 5 bases short and J 4 bases short, with 8 bases between. In germline, CDR1 is MGHRA, CDR2 YSYEKL.

The chain links TRBV5-1 to TRBJ1-1; D uncertain. Germline V CDR1 and CDR2: SGHRS, YFSETQ. V lost 0 bases and J lost 0, with 3 bases in between. This CDR3 has 13 amino acids. CDR3 residues: CASSLAVNTEAFF. CDR3 nucleotides: TGCGCCAGCAGCTTGGCCGTGAACACTGAAGCTTTCTTT.

This clone came up a few times. The J gene is TRBJ1-2, the V gene TRBV6-5, with D possibly being TRBD1 (5 bases). Trimming removed 6 bases at V and 2 bases at J, with 10 bases between. The germline gives CDR1 MNHEY, CDR2 SVGAGI. The CDR3 totals 13 residues. The CDR3 bases are TGTGCCAGCAGCCGGGACTCCAACTATGGCTACACCTTC. It is translated as CASSRDSNYGYTF.

The V call is TRBV4-1, the J call TRBJ1-2; D unclear. Deletions cut 0 bases from V and 4 bases from J, with 3 bases between. The CDR3 loop spans 12 amino acids. Germline lookup yields CDR1 MGHRA and CDR2 YSYEKL. This chain's CDR3 is CASSQDRYGYTF. The CDR3 nucleotides read TGCGCCAGCAGCCAAGACCGCTATGGCTACACCTTC.

J is TRBJ2-1 and V is TRBV4-1, with a possible D match to TRBD2 (5 bases). The CDR3 has 14 residues. Per germline, CDR1 MGHRA and CDR2 YSYEKL. V lost 6 bases and J lost 0, with 9 bases in between. The CDR3 DNA sequence: TGCGCCAGCAGAAGCGGAGGCTCCTACAATGAGCAGTTCTTC. Protein product: CASRSGGSYNEQFF.

This sequence joins TRBV19 and TRBJ1-2; weak D call: TRBD1 (6 bases). Germline CDR1 is LNHDA and CDR2 is SQIVND (reference sequence). V was cut by 7 bases and J by 5 bases, with 20 bases left in between. This CDR3 spans 15 amino acids. DNA of the CDR3: TGTGCCAGTATCCCCTCTCAGGGGCATGCGTATGGCTACACCTTC. It translates to CASIPSQGHAYGYTF.

The chain joins TRBV28 to TRBJ1-5; perhaps TRBD1 as D (6 bases). The V and J ends lost 7 bases and 0 bases respectively, with 19 bases between them. This CDR3 region has 17 residues. The germline gives CDR1 MDHEN, CDR2 SYDVKM. The CDR3 sequence is CASIGGESFYSNQPQHF. For the CDR3, the DNA is TGTGCCAGCATTGGGGGCGAAAGCTTTTATAGCAATCAGCCCCAGCATTTT.

V usage is TRBV28 and J usage is TRBJ2-1, with unresolved D. The CDR3 consists of 14 residues. The V gene lost 2 bases and the J gene lost 0 bases, with 5 bases spanning the gap. Germline V gene data show CDR1 as MDHEN and CDR2 as SYDVKM. CDR3 coding DNA: TGTGCCAGCAGTTTAGGCCTCTCCTACAATGAGCAGTTCTTC. Translated, it gives CASSLGLSYNEQFF.

Of note for this clone: Germline is not matched at one junction end, which may reflect a read error. V gene TRBV19 combines with J gene TRBJ2-4, with D perhaps matching TRBD1 (6 bases). This CDR3 spans 13 amino acids. Germline values: CDR1 LNHDA, CDR2 SQIVND (reference sequence). The CDR3: CASSLRDKNIHYF. The CDR3 DNA reads TGTGCCAGTAGTCTCCGGGACAAAAACATTCACTACTTC.

The chain combines TRBV21-1 with TRBJ2-7; no DNA check was done on the table's D call, TRBD1. TRBV21-1 is designated a pseudogene. This CDR3 contains 13 residues. CDR3 sequence (DNA): TGTGCCAGCAGCAAAGGGACAGGGGTCGAGCAGTACTTC. This gives the protein CASSKGTGVEQYF.

The CDR3 DNA is TGTGCCAGCAGCGCGTTAGCGGGAGGTAATACTCACCCCTACGAGCAGTACTTC. Translating it yields CASSALAGGNTHPYEQYF. V usage is TRBV28 and J usage is TRBJ2-7, with 10 bases that match TRBD2. Unmatched junction bases numbered 16, after V lost 6 bases and J lost 2 bases. This CDR3 spans 18 amino acids. Per the germline V gene, CDR1 is MDHEN and CDR2 is SYDVKM.

This clone was observed once. CDR3 residues: CASTPYAGDTQYF. The CDR3 DNA sequence: TGTGCCAGTACACCTTATGCCGGGGATACGCAGTATTTT. The chain recombines TRBV19 with TRBJ2-3; D unclear. The CDR3 contains 13 residues. Trimming removed 7 bases at V and 6 bases at J, with 14 bases between. The germline CDR1 and CDR2 sequences are LNHDA and SQIVND (reference sequence).